The 29 T cell receptor beta chains given below trace back to one sample, sequenced in a study of read filtering for tumor transcriptome and immune sequencing. This library used roughly 400 ng RNA and molecular barcoded adaptors spanning alpha/delta and beta/gamma chains. TCRdb reprocessed the reads via MiXCR and lists one record per CDR3 protein. In the table there are about 130,000 distinct CDR3 sequences, about an eighth of which are singletons. What was sequenced was a population of CD138-negative cells sorted from bone marrow. These receptors originate from a donor aged 40 or over with multiple myeloma.

The rearrangement joins TRBV7-2 to TRBJ1-1, with D perhaps TRBD1 (5 bases). The CDR3 runs to 16 residues. Germline lookup yields CDR1 SGHTA and CDR2 FQGNSA. Between the trimmed V and J ends, which lost 2 bases and 4 bases, there was a span of 17 bases. In nucleotides, the CDR3 is TGTGCCAGCAGCTTAAGGCAGGGTGGTGCGGCCACTGAAGCTTTCTTT. This codes for CASSLRQGGAATEAFF.

In this sample, this clonotype turned up many times. The chain couples TRBV20-1 to TRBJ2-1; no clear D gene. The germline CDR1 and CDR2 sequences are DFQATT and SNEGSKA (reference sequence). This CDR3 is 14 amino acids long. Trimming removed 3 bases at V and 5 bases at J, with 14 bases between. The CDR3 here is CSASRDSRHNEQFF. The CDR3 bases are TGCAGTGCTAGTAGGGATTCAAGACACAATGAGCAGTTCTTC.

This clonotype was recorded at least ten times. The rearrangement uses TRBV5-5 and TRBJ2-1; 8 positions agree with TRBD1. The CDR3 length is 15 residues. Germline V lookup: CDR1 SGHKS, CDR2 YYEKEE (reference sequence). Trimming took 2 bases from V and 5 from J; bases not matched to a gene: 6. The CDR3 is CASSFGQGMDNEQFF. DNA for the CDR3: TGTGCCAGCAGCTTCGGACAGGGCATGGACAATGAGCAGTTCTTC.

This clonotype was recorded at least ten times. The chain carries TRBV5-1 and TRBJ2-7; TRBD2 agrees at 9 bases. The germline V gene encodes CDR1 SGHRS and CDR2 YFSETQ. This CDR3 spans 18 amino acids. The junction had 17 bases not matched to a gene; V was cut back by 4 bases and J by 3 bases. In nucleotides, the CDR3 is TGCGCCAGCAGCAAGTATGCTAGCGGGGAGAGAAGTGACTACGAGCAGTACTTC. Translation: CASSKYASGERSDYEQYF.

This clonotype was recorded many times. This chain links TRBV6-5 with TRBJ2-1; 8 bases line up with TRBD2. The CDR3 runs 15 residues. J gave up 4 bases and V 5 bases, and 7 bases lay outside the gene matches. Germline lookup yields CDR1 MNHEY and CDR2 SVGAGI. In DNA, the CDR3 is TGTGCCAGCAGTCCATCTAGCGGGTCGTACAATGAGCAGTTCTTC. It is translated as CASSPSSGSYNEQFF.

In this sample, this clonotype turned up many times. The rearrangement uses TRBV29-1 and TRBJ2-3; TRBD2 matches 9 bases. Germline-derived CDR1 and CDR2 are SQVTM and ANQGSEA. This CDR3 has 14 amino acids. The ends lost 6 bases at V and 3 bases at J; junction bases unmatched: 7. The CDR3 DNA follows: TGCAGCGTGGGACTAGCTAGCGTAACAGATACGCAGTATTTT. Its protein is CSVGLASVTDTQYF.

Ten or more counts support this clonotype. The chain links TRBV7-8 to TRBJ1-1; TRBD1 agrees at 7 bases. The germline CDR1 and CDR2 sequences are SGHVS and FQNEAQ. The CDR3 is 14 residues long. V was pared by 3 bases and J by 1 base, with 2 bases of the junction left unmatched. CDR3 DNA: TGTGCCAGCAGCTTCGGGACAGAGAACACTGAAGCTTTCTTT. The encoded protein is CASSFGTENTEAFF.

Note on this clonotype: Possible read error: a much larger clone is one base away. For the CDR3, the DNA is TGTGCCAGCGGCTTCCGGGACGGCCGCGGGGATACGCAGTATTTT. Protein: CASGFRDGRGDTQYF. The chain uses TRBV12-3 or TRBV12-4 and TRBJ2-3; D tentatively fits TRBD1 or TRBD2 (5 bases each). The CDR3 contains 15 residues. V was cut by 8 bases and J by 6 bases, with 21 bases left in between.

This clonotype has ten or more counts. The chain joins TRBV27 to TRBJ1-5; perhaps TRBD1 as D (6 bases). With 3 bases removed from V and 0 bases from J, the gap between germline ends came to 15 bases. Germline CDR1 reads MNHEY; CDR2 reads SMNVEV (reference sequence). CDR3 length: 17 amino acids. The DNA for the CDR3 is TGTGCCAGCAGTTTCGCCGCGGGGGCCGTTAGCAATCAGCCCCAGCATTTT. Protein sequence: CASSFAAGAVSNQPQHF.

For the CDR3, the DNA is TGTGCCAGCAGTGAGTTCCTAGCGGCCTACAATGAGCAGTTCTTC. It codes for CASSEFLAAYNEQFF. The rearrangement uses TRBV6-4 and TRBJ2-1; 7 positions agree with TRBD2. This CDR3 has 15 amino acids. Germline V CDR1 and CDR2: MRHNA, SNTAGT. V was clipped by 3 bases and J by 2 bases; unmatched bases: 4.

This clonotype was found many times. The rearrangement links TRBV20-1 to TRBJ2-7; either TRBD1 or TRBD2 may fit D (7 bases each). V was trimmed by 6 bases and J by 0 bases, leaving 18 bases between them. This CDR3 contains 15 residues. Per the germline V gene, CDR1 is DFQATT and CDR2 is SNEGSKA (reference sequence). CDR3 nucleotides: TGCAGTGCGGACGGGACAGCGGGACTCTCCTACGAGCAGTACTTC. The encoded protein is CSADGTAGLSYEQYF.

The rearrangement links TRBV7-2 to TRBJ1-1; D unresolved. V was clipped by 5 bases and J by 1 base, with 11 bases between them. Germline CDR1 reads SGHTA; CDR2 reads FQGNSA. CDR3 length: 14 residues. CDR3 protein: CASSKDRGNTEAFF. DNA for the CDR3: TGTGCCAGCAGCAAAGACCGTGGGAACACTGAAGCTTTCTTT.

This clonotype appeared many times. The rearrangement links TRBV19 to TRBJ1-2, with no clear D. V was cut by 0 bases and J by 4 bases, with 6 bases left in between. CDR3 length equals 13 residues. Germline assignment: CDR1 LNHDA and CDR2 SQIVND (reference sequence). The CDR3 sequence is CASSIEGGYGYTF. The CDR3 coding sequence is TGTGCCAGTAGTATAGAGGGCGGCTATGGCTACACCTTC.

This clonotype has at least ten counts. The chain recombines TRBV6-6 with TRBJ2-5, with TRBD1 matching 11 bases. The CDR3 has 17 amino acids. CDR1 and CDR2 from the germline V gene are MNHNY and SVGAGI (reference sequence). J gave up 2 bases and V 0 bases, and 5 bases lay outside the gene matches. CDR3 DNA: TGTGCCAGCAGTTACTCCGGGACAGGGGGAGGTCAAGAGACCCAGTACTTC. As protein: CASSYSGTGGGQETQYF.

This clonotype has at least ten counts. This chain connects TRBV6-6 to TRBJ1-5; maybe TRBD1 (6 bases). The CDR3 has 16 residues. Germline V gene sequence: CDR1 MNHNY, CDR2 SVGAGI (reference sequence). Trimming took 6 bases from V and 0 from J, leaving 15 bases between them. The CDR3 is CASRPTTGLSNQPQHF. The CDR3 coding sequence is TGTGCCAGCAGACCTACTACAGGGCTTAGCAATCAGCCCCAGCATTTT.

This chain connects TRBV2 to TRBJ2-2; perhaps TRBD2 as D (6 bases). The germline V gene encodes CDR1 SNHLY and CDR2 FYNNEI. The CDR3 has 14 amino acids. Trimming stripped 6 bases from V and 6 bases from J, with 14 bases between. This chain's CDR3 is CASSNLREAGELFF. The CDR3 DNA follows: TGTGCCAGCAGCAACTTAAGGGAGGCCGGGGAGCTGTTTTTT.

This clonotype was seen at least ten times. The germline gene is not matched at one end of the junction; a read error may be the cause. The rearrangement links TRBV7-9 to TRBJ1-2; D call uncertain. Per the germline V gene, CDR1 is SEHNR and CDR2 is FQNEAQ (reference sequence). This CDR3 is 13 amino acids long. The CDR3 nucleotides are TGTGCCAGCACTATGGCCTCACAGAGTGTGCCCTTCTTC. This gives the protein CASTMASQSVPFF.

This clonotype was found once. This chain connects TRBV29-1 to TRBJ2-7, with D perhaps given as TRBD1 or TRBD2 (6 bases each). Germline V gene sequence: CDR1 SQVTM, CDR2 ANQGSEA. The CDR3 spans 13 residues. V lost 3 bases, J lost 4 bases, and 13 bases lay in between. The CDR3 DNA is TGCAGCGTTGAGGTTCCGGGGGCGTACGAGCAGTACTTC. Its translation is CSVEVPGAYEQYF.

As for this clonotype: This may arise from a read error, as a much more abundant clone is one base away. DNA of the CDR3: TGTGCCAGCAGCCCCGGAAGGGCTAATCAGCCCCTGCATTTT. Amino acid sequence: CASSPGRANQPLHF. The chain carries TRBV3-1 and TRBJ1-5; D unclear. This CDR3 spans 14 amino acids. Germline V lookup: CDR1 LGHDT, CDR2 YNNKEL (reference sequence). The full variable domain, in which reference TRBV3-1 and TRBJ1-5 provide the parts outside the CDR3, is DTAVSQTPKYLVTQMGNDKSIKCEQNLGHDTMYWYKQDSKKFLKIMFSYNNKELIINETVPNRFSPKSPDKAHLNLHINSLELGDSAVYFCASSPGRANQPLHFGDGTRLSIL.

This clonotype was seen ten or more times. The chain carries TRBV20-1 and TRBJ2-3; D is unclear. V was pared by 3 bases and J by 6 bases, with 7 bases between. Germline CDR1 is DFQATT and CDR2 is SNEGSKA (reference sequence). This CDR3 is 11 amino acids long. CDR3 amino acids: CSARGVDTQYF. Written as DNA, the CDR3 is TGCAGTGCTAGGGGCGTCGATACGCAGTATTTT.

This clonotype was seen at least ten times. The V and J genes are TRBV5-1 and TRBJ1-1; 11 bases are shared with TRBD1. CDR1 and CDR2 (germline): SGHRS, YFSETQ. J lost 4 bases, V lost 4 bases, and 9 bases had no gene match. The length of the CDR3 is 16 residues. CDR3 amino acids: CASSIGTGGDSTEAFF. In DNA form, the CDR3 reads TGCGCCAGCAGCATAGGGACAGGGGGAGATAGCACTGAAGCTTTCTTT.

At least ten counts were recorded for this clonotype. J is TRBJ2-7 and V is TRBV18; D gene uncertain. The CDR3 runs to 11 residues. V lost 0 bases and J 6 bases, leaving 3 bases between the germline ends. Germline V gene sequence: CDR1 KGHSH, CDR2 LQKENI. The CDR3 loop is CASSPPGEQYF. DNA of the CDR3: TGTGCCAGCTCACCACCAGGCGAGCAGTACTTC.

This clonotype was detected ten times or more. The chain couples TRBV30 to TRBJ2-1, with 9 nucleotides matching TRBD2. Germline CDR1 is GTSNPN and CDR2 is SVGIG (reference sequence). V gave up 0 bases and J gave up 6 bases; unmatched junction bases: 21. This CDR3 is 20 amino acids long. In nucleotides, the CDR3 is TGTGCCTGGAGTGTAAGCAGAATAGCGGGAGCGGGGAATTGGGCCAATGAGCAGTTCTTC. Protein: CAWSVSRIAGAGNWANEQFF.

The sample holds many counts of this clonotype. An end of the junction does not agree with germline; a read error may underlie this. The V call is TRBV29-1, the J call TRBJ2-1; D gene uncertain. This CDR3 is 13 amino acids long. Germline lookup yields CDR1 SQVTM and CDR2 ANQGSEA. The CDR3 here is CSVGAGSFNEQFF. Here the CDR3 DNA reads TGCAGCGTTGGGGCAGGCTCCTTCAATGAGCAGTTCTTC.

This clonotype was recorded at least ten times. The chain has TRBV29-1 and TRBJ2-5, with D perhaps TRBD2 (5 bases). V lost 5 bases, J lost 4 bases, and 14 bases lay in between. Germline-derived CDR1 and CDR2 are SQVTM and ANQGSEA. The CDR3 totals 13 residues. The CDR3 region has the DNA TGCAGCGTTCGACCCTCGGCGGGAGAGACCCAGTACTTC. This sequence encodes CSVRPSAGETQYF.

The table lists this clonotype with many counts. CDR3 in amino acids: CASNLNQGVGGTEAFF. CDR3 nucleotide sequence: TGTGCCAGCAACCTAAACCAGGGGGTGGGGGGCACTGAAGCTTTCTTT. The chain combines TRBV11-2 with TRBJ1-1; 7 positions agree with TRBD1. This CDR3 spans 16 amino acids. Germline V lookup: CDR1 SGHAT, CDR2 FQNNGV. The ends lost 7 bases at V and 4 bases at J; junction bases unmatched: 15.

This clonotype was seen ten or more times. The CDR3 coding sequence is TGCAGTGCTATGGGACAGGGAGGCTACGAGCAGTACTTC. Translated, it gives CSAMGQGGYEQYF. The rearrangement joins TRBV20-1 to TRBJ2-7; 9 bases agree with TRBD1. The CDR3 has 13 amino acids. Trimming removed 4 bases from V and 3 bases from J; junction bases left unmatched: 4. CDR1 and CDR2 from the germline V gene are DFQATT and SNEGSKA (reference sequence).

V is TRBV6-1 and J is TRBJ2-3; a possible D gene is TRBD2 (6 bases). V lost 2 bases and J lost 2, with 14 bases in between. The CDR3 sequence is 16 residues long. Germline lookup yields CDR1 MNHNS and CDR2 SASEGT. CDR3 in amino acids: CASSELTPGVTDTQYF. CDR3 sequence (DNA): TGTGCCAGCAGTGAACTCACTCCGGGGGTCACAGATACGCAGTATTTT.

This clonotype was observed at least ten times. Compared with germline, one end of the junction differs, possibly owing to a read error. The genes are TRBV28 and TRBJ1-1; 7 nucleotides agree with TRBD1. The CDR3 is 11 amino acids. CDR1 MDHEN and CDR2 SYDVKM come from the germline V gene. The CDR3 nucleotides read TGTGCCAGCAGTTTTTTGGACAGGATTGGGTTT. It codes for CASSFLDRIGF.